This T cell receptor (beta chain) was observed in a study of Ad26.COV2.S vaccination and SARS-CoV-2 variants. Background on the study: Intramuscular Ad26.COV2.S doses were given once or twice, 56 days apart. Study results and limitations: Analytic work on TCR breadth and depth might have understated the full extent of total T cell responses.

Generated by immunoSEQ multiplex PCR, the TCRdb table keeps only in-frame clones and is missing some. The sample consists of about 680,000 clones, around 92% of them appearing once. Worth noting for this clone: Antigen specificity is unknown.

Treatment in this sample: 15 to 20 received Ad26.COV2.S at low or high dose, single or two shots; about 5 received placebo; per-sample allocation not given. Vaccine and placebo recipients were sampled on day 63 after the first injection. This CDR3 is 15 amino acids long. Trimming stripped 3 bases from V and 1 base from J, with 12 bases between. Per germline, CDR1 DFQATT and CDR2 SNEGSKA (reference sequence). The sample consisted of peripheral blood, taken in a trial of Ad26.COV2.S vaccine versus placebo. The clonotype was recovered from a person aged 18-60 years who received the Ad26.COV2.S COVID-19 vaccine or a placebo. The rearrangement joins TRBV20-1 to TRBJ2-2; D possibly corresponds to TRBD2 (5 bases). The CDR3 nucleotides read TGCAGTGCTAGTGCCCCTAGCAGGAACACCGGGGAGCTGTTTTTT. Translated: CSASAPSRNTGELFF.